This TCR beta chain was sequenced during a study of identical twins. Study-level findings and limits: Cord blood's abundant beta clonotypes had fewer insertions, unlike memory repertoires. Cross-sectional statistics, not tracking of the same donors, supported the conclusions.

Germline values: CDR1 LGHNA, CDR2 YNFKEQ. CDR3 length equals 18 residues. Trimming cost V 1 base and J 0 bases; bases outside gene matches: 6. MiXCR was run by TCRdb on the 5' RACE reads, yielding one entry per CDR3 protein. The sample has 1.5 million to 2 million distinct CDR3 sequences, under 35% seen once. This clonotype was recorded a few times. Antigen specificity is unknown. This chain uses TRBV4-2 with TRBJ2-6; the match to TRBD1 covers 7 bases. Specimen: cord blood. This sequence was found in a newborn girl in good health. The CDR3: CASSQAGQALSGANVLTF. CDR3 in DNA: TGTGCCAGCAGCCAAGCCGGACAGGCCCTCTCTGGGGCCAACGTCCTGACTTTC.